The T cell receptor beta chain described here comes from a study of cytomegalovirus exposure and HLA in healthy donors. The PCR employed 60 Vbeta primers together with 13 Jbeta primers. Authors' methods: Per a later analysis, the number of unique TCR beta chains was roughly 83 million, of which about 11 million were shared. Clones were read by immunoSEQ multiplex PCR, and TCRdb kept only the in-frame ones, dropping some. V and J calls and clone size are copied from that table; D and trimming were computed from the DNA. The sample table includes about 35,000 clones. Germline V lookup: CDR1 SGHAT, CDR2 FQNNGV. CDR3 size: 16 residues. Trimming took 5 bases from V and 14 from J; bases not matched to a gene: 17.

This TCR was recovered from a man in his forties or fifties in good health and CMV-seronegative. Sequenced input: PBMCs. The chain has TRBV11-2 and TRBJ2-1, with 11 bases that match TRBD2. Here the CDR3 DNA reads TGTGCCAGCAGCCCCCGACTAGCGGGAACTGGGACGGGGGAGTTCTTC. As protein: CASSPRLAGTGTGEFF.